This T cell receptor (beta chain) stems from a study of cytomegalovirus exposure and HLA in healthy donors. Study-wide background: The same platform used for the roughly 610 first-cohort repertoires was also used for the 95 to 150 validation repertoires, as a later analysis reported. Study observations and caveats: There were 164 TCR beta chains listed as cytomegalovirus-associated. That first-cohort TCR clusters tended to co-occur in the roughly 130 validation repertoires was found in a later analysis.

Assay used: immunoSEQ multiplex PCR; TCRdb lists only in-frame clones, some missing. This sample has about 88,000 clones, with more than 70% found just once. V was trimmed by 10 bases and J by 4 bases, leaving 16 bases between them. This CDR3 has 13 residues. Germline V lookup: CDR1 LNHDA, CDR2 SQIVND (reference sequence). About this clone: The target antigen is unknown.

The roughly 120-subject validation cohort, separate from the 666-subject first cohort, included the donors. Sequencing used PBMCs. The J gene is TRBJ1-2, the V gene TRBV19, with a weak D call TRBD1 (6 bases). The clonotype originates from a woman aged 18 to 35 in good health and CMV-seropositive. In nucleotides, the CDR3 is TGTGCCACCAAACAGGGTTGGGGCTATGGCTACACCTTC. It is translated as CATKQGWGYGYTF.